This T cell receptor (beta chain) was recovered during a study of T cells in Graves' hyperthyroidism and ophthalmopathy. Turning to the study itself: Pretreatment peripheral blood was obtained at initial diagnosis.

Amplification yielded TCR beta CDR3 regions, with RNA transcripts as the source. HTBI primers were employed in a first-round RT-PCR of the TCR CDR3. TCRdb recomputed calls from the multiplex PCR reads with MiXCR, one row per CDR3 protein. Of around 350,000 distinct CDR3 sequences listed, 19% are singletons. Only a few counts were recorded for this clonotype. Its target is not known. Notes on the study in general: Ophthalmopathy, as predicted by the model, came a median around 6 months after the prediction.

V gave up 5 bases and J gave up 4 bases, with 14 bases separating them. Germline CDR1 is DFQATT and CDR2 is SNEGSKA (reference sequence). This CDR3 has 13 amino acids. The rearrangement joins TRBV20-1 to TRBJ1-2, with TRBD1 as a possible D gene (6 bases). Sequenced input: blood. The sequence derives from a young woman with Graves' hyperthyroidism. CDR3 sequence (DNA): TGCAGTGCTTGGGAGGACAGCTTCTATGGCTACACCTTC. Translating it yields CSAWEDSFYGYTF.